Shown below are 32 T cell receptor beta chains from a single sample sequenced in a study of blood T cell repertoires in COVID-19. TCRdb's table, derived via immunoSEQ multiplex PCR, lists solely in-frame clones and lacks some. Here the sample spans roughly 270,000 clones, around 90% being singletons. The sequenced sample was peripheral blood. The receptor set was obtained from a man between 18 and 35 years old with active or convalescent COVID-19.

This clone was counted a few times. The J gene is TRBJ1-2, the V gene TRBV4-3; no definite D call. Trimming removed 0 bases at V and 4 bases at J, with 12 bases between. The CDR3 consists of 15 residues. In germline, CDR1 is LGHNA, CDR2 YSLEER. CDR3 protein: CASSQDPTDPYGYTF. CDR3 coding DNA: TGCGCCAGCAGCCAAGATCCAACAGACCCCTATGGCTACACCTTC.

This sequence joins TRBV4-1 and TRBJ2-1, with D tentatively TRBD2 (6 bases). The CDR3 extends over 12 amino acids. In germline, CDR1 is MGHRA, CDR2 YSYEKL. Deletions cut 3 bases from V and 7 bases from J, with 7 bases between. The CDR3 sequence is CASSHGGNEQFF. In nucleotides, the CDR3 is TGCGCCAGCAGCCATGGGGGGAATGAGCAGTTCTTC.

The chain links TRBV10-2 to TRBJ1-1; 9 bases are shared with TRBD1. The CDR3 runs 13 residues. V lost 9 bases to trimming and J lost 6 bases; unmatched junction nucleotides: 8. CDR1 and CDR2 (germline): WSHSY, SAAADI. The CDR3 region has the DNA TGCGCCAGTTCCACAGGGGGCTCGGCTGAAGCTTTCTTT. This sequence encodes CASSTGGSAEAFF.

The rearrangement links TRBV7-9 to TRBJ1-2; no firm D call. Germline V gene data show CDR1 as SEHNR and CDR2 as FQNEAQ (reference sequence). Trimming took off 1 base at V and 6 bases at J, with 9 bases between the two ends. CDR3 length equals 13 residues. For the CDR3, the DNA is TGTGCCAGCAGCTTAGGGGCCATCCATGGCTACACCTTC. It yields the protein CASSLGAIHGYTF.

The chain combines TRBV12-3 or TRBV12-4 with TRBJ1-2; D remains ambiguous. This CDR3 spans 13 amino acids. The V end was cut by 1 base, the J end by 4 bases, with 7 bases between. CDR3 in amino acids: CASSLVRIYGYTF. CDR3 DNA sequence: TGTGCCAGCAGTTTAGTCAGAATCTATGGCTACACCTTC.

The chain employs TRBV6-5 and TRBJ2-7, with a weak D call TRBD1 (6 bases). This CDR3 spans 15 amino acids. Germline-derived CDR1 and CDR2 are MNHEY and SVGAGI. V shed 0 bases and J shed 2 bases, with 11 bases lying between them. CDR3 sequence (DNA): TGTGCCAGCAGTTACTCGAAGGGACATCCCTACGAGCAGTACTTC. Translating gives CASSYSKGHPYEQYF.

The chain has TRBV10-2 and TRBJ2-1, with TRBD2 matching 9 bases. This CDR3 contains 15 residues. With V trimmed by 4 bases and J by 4 bases, 5 bases remained unmatched. Germline V lookup: CDR1 WSHSY, CDR2 SAAADI. DNA of the CDR3: TGCGCCAGCAGTGGGGCGCGGGGGGGTTACAATGAGCAGTTCTTC. Amino acids: CASSGARGGYNEQFF.

The chain couples TRBV10-3 to TRBJ2-3; 10 bases are a match to TRBD2. The germline V gene encodes CDR1 ENHRY and CDR2 SYGVKD. The junction had 7 bases not matched to a gene; V was cut back by 4 bases and J by 6 bases. The CDR3 sequence is 15 residues long. In nucleotides, the CDR3 is TGTGCCATCAGTGTGGAAGCGGGGGGGCTGGATACGCAGTATTTT. Protein sequence: CAISVEAGGLDTQYF.

The chain combines TRBV12-3 or TRBV12-4 with TRBJ1-1, with no clear D. CDR3 length equals 12 residues. V lost 3 bases, J lost 7 bases, and 9 bases lay in between. The CDR3: CASSFGGSEAFF. CDR3 coding DNA: TGTGCCAGCAGTTTCGGCGGGAGTGAAGCTTTCTTT.

The V gene is TRBV5-6, the J gene TRBJ1-2; D is undetermined. Trimming cost V 5 bases and J 1 base, with 9 bases left between them. The CDR3 is 13 amino acids. Germline lookup yields CDR1 SGHDT and CDR2 YYEEEE. CDR3 residues: CASRPGSNYGYTF. DNA of the CDR3: TGTGCCAGCAGACCCGGGAGTAACTATGGCTACACCTTC. The whole variable domain, remainder taken from reference TRBV5-6 and TRBJ1-2, is DAGVTQSPTHLIKTRGQQVTLRCSPKSGHDTVSWYQQALGQGPQFIFQYYEEEERQRGNFPDRFSGHQFPNYSSELNVNALLLGDSALYLCASRPGSNYGYTFGSGTRLTVV.

The chain has TRBV7-8 and TRBJ1-1, with D perhaps TRBD1 (6 bases). Looked up from germline, CDR1 is SGHVS and CDR2 is FQNEAQ. Trimming removed 1 base from V and 5 bases from J, with 26 bases in between. CDR3 size: 19 residues. The CDR3 bases are TGTGCCAGCAGCTTAGTTGTGAGGCCGGACGGGACATTTCCTACTGAAGCTTTCTTT. This codes for CASSLVVRPDGTFPTEAFF.

Regarding this clone: The same CDR3 also results from other DNA sequences found in this sample. The J gene is TRBJ1-2, the V gene TRBV27, with D possibly matching TRBD1 (5 bases). CDR1 and CDR2 (germline): MNHEY, SMNVEV (reference sequence). The CDR3 runs 11 residues. The V end lost 8 bases, the J end lost 5 bases, and 9 bases lay between the germline ends. CDR3 protein: CASRGGYGYTF. The CDR3, as DNA: TGTGCCAGCCGGGGGGGGTATGGCTACACCTTC.

The chain couples TRBV7-9 to TRBJ1-6, with 7 bases matching TRBD1. Germline lookup yields CDR1 SEHNR and CDR2 FQNEAQ (reference sequence). The CDR3 is 15 amino acids. V shed 5 bases, J shed 7 bases, and the junction held 8 bases outside the gene matches. The CDR3 bases are TGTGCCAGCAGCCTAGGGGGGACAGAAAATTCACCCCTCCACTTT. Amino acids: CASSLGGTENSPLHF.

The CDR3 sequence is CASSQGRGREGYGYTF. CDR3 in DNA: TGCGCCAGCAGCCAAGGCCGGGGCAGGGAGGGCTATGGCTACACCTTC. The chain uses TRBV4-1 and TRBJ1-2; D might be TRBD1 (5 bases). The ends were cut back, 1 base at V and 4 bases at J, with 16 bases in the middle. This CDR3 contains 16 residues. CDR1 is MGHRA and CDR2 is YSYEKL in the germline V gene.

The gene calls are TRBV6-2 or TRBV6-3 and TRBJ2-1; D might be TRBD2 (6 bases). V gave up 5 bases and J gave up 4 bases, with 18 bases separating them. The germline CDR1 and CDR2 sequences are MNHEY and SVGEGT. The CDR3 has 16 amino acids. The CDR3: CASSARGSGTYNEQFF. The CDR3 nucleotides read TGTGCCAGCAGTGCGAGGGGTAGCGGTACTTACAATGAGCAGTTCTTC.

The chain recombines TRBV10-3 with TRBJ2-7, with a tentative D call TRBD2 (6 bases). The V gene lost 3 bases and the J gene lost 2 bases, with 11 bases spanning the gap. Germline V gene data show CDR1 as ENHRY and CDR2 as SYGVKD. This CDR3 is 14 amino acids long. The CDR3 DNA reads TGTGCCATCAGTGAAGGAGGGTGGACCTACGAGCAGTACTTC. Residues: CAISEGGWTYEQYF.

V is TRBV11-2 and J is TRBJ1-2; D is perhaps TRBD1 (6 bases). This CDR3 region has 15 residues. V lost 1 base and J lost 7, with 16 bases in between. Per germline, CDR1 SGHAT and CDR2 FQNNGV. CDR3 residues: CASSLGWSGDLGYTF. CDR3 nucleotides: TGTGCCAGCAGCTTAGGTTGGTCAGGGGATCTTGGCTACACCTTC. Based on the CDR3 plus reference TRBV11-2 and TRBJ1-2, the full variable domain is EAGVAQSPRYKIIEKRQSVAFWCNPISGHATLYWYQQILGQGPKLLIQFQNNGVVDDSQLPKDRFSAERLKGVDSTLKIQPAKLEDSAVYLCASSLGWSGDLGYTFGSGTRLTVV.

CDR3 amino acids: CASSIMWAGSSGGYNEQFF. Written as DNA, the CDR3 is TGTGCCAGTAGTATAATGTGGGCCGGGTCTAGCGGGGGCTACAATGAGCAGTTCTTC. The chain uses TRBV19 and TRBJ2-1; TRBD2 aligns across 10 bases. The CDR3 has 19 residues. Germline V gene sequence: CDR1 LNHDA, CDR2 SQIVND (reference sequence). V lost 2 bases, J lost 3 bases, and 13 bases stayed unmatched. The complete variable domain, with remaining parts taken from reference TRBV19 and TRBJ2-1, reads DGGITQSPKYLFRKEGQNVTLSCEQNLNHDAMYWYRQDPGQGLRLIYYSQIVNDFQKGDIAEGYSVSREKKESFPLTVTSAQKNPTAFYLCASSIMWAGSSGGYNEQFFGPGTRLTVL.

This clone was observed a single time. The V and J genes are TRBV13 and TRBJ1-1; 10 positions match TRBD1. Germline V lookup: CDR1 PRHDT, CDR2 FYEKMQ (reference sequence). The CDR3 has 16 amino acids. V dropped 4 bases and J dropped 0; count of bases not matched to a gene: 5. CDR3 DNA: TGTGCCAGCAGCTCCGGGACAGGGGAAGTGAACACTGAAGCTTTCTTT. This translates into CASSSGTGEVNTEAFF.

In its sample, this clone was seen once. This rearrangement joins TRBV14 to TRBJ2-2; D remains ambiguous. V shed 1 base and J shed 1 base, with 7 bases lying between them. Germline assignment: CDR1 SGHDN and CDR2 FVKESK. The CDR3 runs to 15 residues. The CDR3 bases are TGTGCCAGCAGCCAAGTACTCCAGAACACCGGGGAGCTGTTTTTT. Encoded protein: CASSQVLQNTGELFF.

The table lists this clone with a few counts. The V and J genes are TRBV5-1 and TRBJ2-7, with 7 bases matching TRBD1. The CDR3 totals 15 residues. The V gene end was trimmed by 7 bases and the J gene end by 2 bases; junction bases not matched to a gene: 12. The germline V gene has CDR1 SGHRS and CDR2 YFSETQ. CDR3 protein: CASSEGASRTYEQYF. The CDR3 coding sequence is TGCGCCAGCTCAGAGGGGGCATCCCGAACCTACGAGCAGTACTTC.

The V call is TRBV19, the J call TRBJ2-2; unclear D gene. Germline CDR1 and CDR2: LNHDA and SQIVND (reference sequence). Trimming stripped 3 bases from V and 13 bases from J, with 12 bases between. The CDR3 extends over 12 amino acids. The CDR3 region is CASSMFGEALFF. CDR3 nucleotides: TGTGCCAGTAGTATGTTTGGAGAGGCGCTGTTTTTT.

This sequence joins TRBV6-5 and TRBJ2-7; 9 bases match TRBD1. CDR1 is MNHEY, CDR2 SVGAGI, per germline. Losses at the gene ends were 5 bases for V and 4 bases for J; bases not matched to a gene: 9. This CDR3 spans 15 amino acids. The CDR3 sequence: CASSTYRGPLYEQYF. The CDR3 DNA is TGTGCCAGCAGTACCTACAGGGGGCCCTTGTACGAGCAGTACTTC.

The chain is built from TRBV24-1 and TRBJ1-2; 12 nucleotides match TRBD1. Germline CDR1 and CDR2: KGHDR and SFDVKD. The trim removed 3 bases at V and 1 base at J, leaving 8 bases unmatched. CDR3 length: 18 amino acids. The DNA for the CDR3 is TGTGCCACCAGTGATCCTACGGGACAGGGGGCAATTAACTATGGCTACACCTTC. Protein: CATSDPTGQGAINYGYTF.

V usage is TRBV18 and J usage is TRBJ2-4; a weak D match, TRBD2 (5 bases). Germline CDR1 and CDR2: KGHSH and LQKENI. The CDR3 covers 16 residues. The V gene lost 6 bases and the J gene lost 1 base, with 16 bases spanning the gap. CDR3 protein: CASSGEEELAKNIQYF. CDR3 coding DNA: TGTGCCAGCTCCGGTGAGGAGGAGCTCGCCAAAAACATTCAGTACTTC.

This clone has a handful of counts. The chain has TRBV7-2 and TRBJ2-7; 7 nucleotides align to TRBD2. Germline lookup yields CDR1 SGHTA and CDR2 FQGNSA. This CDR3 has 15 residues. V lost 7 bases, J lost 2 bases, and 11 bases stayed unmatched. The CDR3, as DNA: TGTGCCAGCAACGTGGTAGCGGGCGCGGCCTACGAGCAGTACTTC. Its translation: CASNVVAGAAYEQYF.

The chain employs TRBV27 and TRBJ1-2; 8 nucleotides match TRBD1. CDR3 length: 13 residues. The J segment lost 5 bases and the V segment lost 4 bases, leaving 3 bases of the junction unmatched. CDR1 and CDR2 from the germline V gene are MNHEY and SMNVEV (reference sequence). The CDR3 loop reads CASSSTGEYGYTF. The CDR3 DNA reads TGTGCCAGCAGTTCGACAGGGGAATATGGCTACACCTTC.

The V call is TRBV10-3, the J call TRBJ2-4, with a possible D match to TRBD1 (5 bases). V was trimmed by 0 bases and J by 5 bases, leaving 8 bases between them. Germline values: CDR1 ENHRY, CDR2 SYGVKD. There are 14 residues in the CDR3. The CDR3: CAISESGVENIQYF. CDR3 DNA: TGTGCCATCAGTGAGTCAGGGGTGGAAAACATTCAGTACTTC.

The chain recombines TRBV3-1 (or the pseudogene TRBV3-2) with TRBJ1-2; the D is unclear. The CDR3 runs to 11 residues. Germline CDR1 and CDR2: LGHDT and YNNKEL (reference sequence). Trimming pared 1 base from V and 8 bases from J, leaving 5 bases between. Here the CDR3 DNA reads TGTGCCAGCAGCCAAGGAGGGGGCTACACCTTC. This codes for CASSQGGGYTF.

The V and J genes are TRBV25-1 and TRBJ2-1, with 9 positions matching TRBD1. The CDR3 consists of 15 residues. Germline-derived CDR1 and CDR2 are MGHDK and SYGVNS. The junction had 5 bases not matched to a gene; V was cut back by 4 bases and J by 4 bases. The CDR3 DNA follows: TGTGCCAGCAGTGCAACAGGGGGCTCGTACAATGAGCAGTTCTTC. Translation gives CASSATGGSYNEQFF.

V and J are TRBV14 and TRBJ1-1; D remains unclear. The CDR3 has 15 amino acids. Germline CDR1 and CDR2: SGHDN and FVKESK. V was pared by 4 bases and J by 6 bases, with 18 bases between. The CDR3 spells CASSRGGFPGSEAFF. For the CDR3, the DNA is TGTGCCAGCAGCCGAGGAGGGTTCCCTGGGTCTGAAGCTTTCTTT.

This chain uses TRBV7-9 with TRBJ2-3; D may be TRBD1 (6 bases). This CDR3 has 15 amino acids. Germline CDR1 reads SEHNR; CDR2 reads FQNEAQ (reference sequence). V gave up 5 bases and J gave up 3 bases, with 15 bases separating them. The CDR3 spells CASSVQGRGTDTQYF. The DNA for the CDR3 is TGTGCCAGCAGCGTACAGGGACGGGGTACAGATACGCAGTATTTT.